One T cell receptor (beta chain) is described in this entry. Antigen unknown. CDR3 length equals 14 residues. The ends were cut back, 7 bases at V and 5 bases at J, with 16 bases in the middle. Germline-derived CDR1 and CDR2 are MNHNY and SVGAGI (reference sequence). There were likely unrecorded immune exposures, though donors were nominally healthy when sampled. This sample is drawn from a study of cytomegalovirus exposure and HLA in healthy donors. In the study overall: Clustering assigned over 70% of the approximately 430 genotyped donors to the Caucasian-associated ancestry cluster.

Overall study findings and caveats: A later analysis showed that HLA-associated TCR beta chains had undergone more clonal expansion than equally common others. Reportedly, fewer N-insertions than the approximately 690-donor mean appeared in an Asian-associated ancestry cluster in a later analysis.

13 Jbeta primers and 60 Vbeta primers were used for the PCR. The protocol was immunoSEQ multiplex PCR, while the TCRdb copy is restricted to in-frame clones and leaves out a portion. The specimen's table records around 100,000 clones. The chain is built from TRBV6-6 and TRBJ2-3; D might be TRBD1 (5 bases). The sample taken for sequencing was PBMCs. The clonotype originates from a man aged 40-49 years in good health and CMV-seronegative. The CDR3 DNA is TGTGCCAGCAATAGCCAAATGGGGCTAGATACGCAGTATTTT. This gives the protein CASNSQMGLDTQYF.